Described below is a single T cell receptor (beta chain) sequence and its context. What it binds is unknown. TCRdb's copy holds only in-frame clones and misses some; the assay was immunoSEQ multiplex PCR. Of about 68,000 clones in the sample, approximately 93% were seen once. This sample was included in a study of CD4 T cells in relation to SARS-CoV-2 and coronaviruses. Findings of the study overall: The cross-reactivity analysis covered only spike protein, not other viral proteins. In around two thirds of donors, memory CD4+ clonotypes crossrecognized SARS-CoV-2 and at least one common cold coronavirus spike. Samples before the pandemic and after infection were not matched within any donor. Crossreactive clones expanded significantly less to SARS-CoV-2 than monoreactive clones.

V was pared by 2 bases and J by 2 bases, with 4 bases of the junction left unmatched. This CDR3 has 15 amino acids. Germline V lookup: CDR1 SGDLS, CDR2 YYNGEE. CD4+ T cells from unexposed donors were obtained before the COVID-19 pandemic (2011-2018). This clonotype was obtained from a human donor in good health. The sequenced sample was naive CD4+ T cells from PBMCs. Subset of the sample: naive CD4+ T cells isolated by negative enrichment. The rearrangement uses TRBV9 and TRBJ2-1; 7 positions agree with TRBD2. CDR3 region: CASSVSSGTYNEQFF. The CDR3 nucleotides are TGTGCCAGCAGCGTCTCTAGCGGAACCTACAATGAGCAGTTCTTC.